This TCR beta chain was identified in a study of shared clonotypes between healthy human individuals. The overall study: Those who served as donors were a couple of women and three men between the ages of 18 and 49.

Study-level points and caveats: Even with large depth, rarefaction showed that sorted-subset sequencing was incomplete. Naive subsets, compared against memory subsets, generally had larger estimated richness values.

As to this clone: Antigen: not known.

CDR1 and CDR2 from the germline V gene are LNHNV and YYDKDF (reference sequence). The CDR3 is made up of 16 amino acids. The V segment lost 0 bases and the J segment 10 bases; nucleotides outside the gene matches: 11. Deep-level running was used for the assay. Generated by immunoSEQ multiplex PCR, the TCRdb table keeps only in-frame clones and is missing some. Found here are around 2.5 million clones, more than 85% of them singletons; the top ten hold about 0.38%. Sequencing was carried out using naive CD4+ T cells from PBMCs. As to subset: CD45RA+ positively selected. The receptor was derived from a man younger than 30 in good health. Some clones in this sample may be carry-over from other donors' samples. V is TRBV15 and J is TRBJ2-1; TRBD2 agrees at 8 bases. The CDR3 sequence is CATSRDPLAGGEEQFF. DNA for the CDR3: TGTGCCACCAGCAGAGATCCCCTAGCGGGTGGGGAGGAGCAGTTCTTC.